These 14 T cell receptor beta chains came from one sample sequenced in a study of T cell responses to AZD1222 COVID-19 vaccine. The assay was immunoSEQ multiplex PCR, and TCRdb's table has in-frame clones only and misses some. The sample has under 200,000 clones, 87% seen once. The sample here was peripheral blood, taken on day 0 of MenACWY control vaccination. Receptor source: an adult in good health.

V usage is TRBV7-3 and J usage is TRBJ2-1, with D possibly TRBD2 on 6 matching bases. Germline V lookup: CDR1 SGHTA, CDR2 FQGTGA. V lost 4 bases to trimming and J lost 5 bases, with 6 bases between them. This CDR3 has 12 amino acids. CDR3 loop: CASSSGDNEQFF. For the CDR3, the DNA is TGTGCCAGCAGCTCGGGGGACAATGAGCAGTTCTTC.

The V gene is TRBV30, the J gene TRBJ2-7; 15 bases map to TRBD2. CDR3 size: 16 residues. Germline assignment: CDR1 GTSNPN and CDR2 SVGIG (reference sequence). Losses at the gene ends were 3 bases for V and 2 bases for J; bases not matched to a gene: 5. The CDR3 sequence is CAWRGLAGGPPYEQYF. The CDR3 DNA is TGTGCCTGGAGGGGACTAGCGGGGGGCCCTCCCTACGAGCAGTACTTC.

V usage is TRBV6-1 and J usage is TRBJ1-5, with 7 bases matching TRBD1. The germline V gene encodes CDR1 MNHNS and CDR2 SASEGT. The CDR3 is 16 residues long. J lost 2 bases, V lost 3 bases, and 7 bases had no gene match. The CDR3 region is CASSERRQGGNQPQHF. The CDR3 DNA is TGTGCCAGCAGTGAGAGAAGACAGGGAGGCAATCAGCCCCAGCATTTT.

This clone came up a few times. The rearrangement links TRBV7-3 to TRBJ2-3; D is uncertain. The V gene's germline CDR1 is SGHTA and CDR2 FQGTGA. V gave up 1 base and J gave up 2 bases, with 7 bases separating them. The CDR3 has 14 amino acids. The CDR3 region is CASSLNAATDTQYF. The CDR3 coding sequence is TGTGCCAGCAGCTTAAACGCAGCCACAGATACGCAGTATTTT.

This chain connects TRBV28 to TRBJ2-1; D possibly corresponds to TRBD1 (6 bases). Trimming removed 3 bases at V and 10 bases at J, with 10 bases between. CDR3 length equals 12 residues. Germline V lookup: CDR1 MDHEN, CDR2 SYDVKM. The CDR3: CASSFRDREQFF. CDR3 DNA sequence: TGTGCCAGCAGTTTTCGTGACAGGGAGCAGTTCTTC. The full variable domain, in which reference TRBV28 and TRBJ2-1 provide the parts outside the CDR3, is DVKVTQSSRYLVKRTGEKVFLECVQDMDHENMFWYRQDPGLGLRLIYFSYDVKMKEKGDIPEGYSVSREKKERFSLILESASTNQTSMYLCASSFRDREQFFGPGTRLTVL.

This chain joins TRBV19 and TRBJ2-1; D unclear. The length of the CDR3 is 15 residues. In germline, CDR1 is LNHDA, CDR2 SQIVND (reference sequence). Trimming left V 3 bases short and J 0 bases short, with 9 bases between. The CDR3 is CASSMYQSSYNEQFF. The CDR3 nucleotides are TGTGCCAGTAGTATGTACCAAAGCTCCTACAATGAGCAGTTCTTC.

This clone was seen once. The CDR3 sequence: CASSSPGPYEQYF. The DNA of the CDR3 is TGTGCCAGCAGTTCCCCGGGCCCCTACGAGCAGTACTTC. J is TRBJ2-7 and V is TRBV28; D not resolved. Trimming took 4 bases from V and 2 from J, leaving 9 bases between them. This CDR3 is 13 amino acids long. Germline CDR1 reads MDHEN; CDR2 reads SYDVKM.

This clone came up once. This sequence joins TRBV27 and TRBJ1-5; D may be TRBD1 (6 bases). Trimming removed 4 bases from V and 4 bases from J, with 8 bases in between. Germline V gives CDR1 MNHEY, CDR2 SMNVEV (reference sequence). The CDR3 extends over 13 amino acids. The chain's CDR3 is CASSSGANQPQHF. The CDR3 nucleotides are TGTGCCAGCAGTTCAGGGGCGAATCAGCCCCAGCATTTT.

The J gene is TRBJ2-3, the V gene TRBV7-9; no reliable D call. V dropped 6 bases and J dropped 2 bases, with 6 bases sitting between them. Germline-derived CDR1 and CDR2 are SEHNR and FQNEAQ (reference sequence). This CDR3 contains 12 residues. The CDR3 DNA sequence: TGTGCCAGCAGAGACCACACAGATACGCAGTATTTT. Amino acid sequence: CASRDHTDTQYF.

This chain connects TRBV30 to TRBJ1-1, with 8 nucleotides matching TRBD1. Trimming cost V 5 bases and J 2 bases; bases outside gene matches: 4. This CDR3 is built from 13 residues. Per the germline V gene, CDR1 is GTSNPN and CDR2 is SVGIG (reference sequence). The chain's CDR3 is CAWLGQGNTEAFF. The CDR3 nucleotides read TGTGCCTGGCTTGGACAGGGAAACACTGAAGCTTTCTTT.

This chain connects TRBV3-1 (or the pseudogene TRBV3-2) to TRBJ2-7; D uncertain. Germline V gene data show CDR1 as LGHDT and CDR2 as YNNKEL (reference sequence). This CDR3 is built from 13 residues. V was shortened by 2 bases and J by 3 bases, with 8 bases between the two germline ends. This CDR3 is CASSQSSGYEQYF. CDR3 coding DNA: TGTGCCAGCAGCCAAAGCTCAGGCTACGAGCAGTACTTC.

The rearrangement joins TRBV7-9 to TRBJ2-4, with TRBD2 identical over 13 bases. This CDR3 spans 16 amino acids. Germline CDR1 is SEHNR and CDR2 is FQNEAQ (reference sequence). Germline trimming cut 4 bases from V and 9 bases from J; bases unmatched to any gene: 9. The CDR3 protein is CASSSPRTSGGGIQYF. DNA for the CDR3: TGTGCCAGCAGCTCCCCTCGGACTAGCGGGGGAGGCATTCAGTACTTC.

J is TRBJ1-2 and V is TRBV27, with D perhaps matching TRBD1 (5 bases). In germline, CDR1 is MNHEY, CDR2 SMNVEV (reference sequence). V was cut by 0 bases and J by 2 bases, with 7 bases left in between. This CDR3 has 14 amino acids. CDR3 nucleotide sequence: TGTGCCAGCAGTTTATCATGGGACAACTATGGCTACACCTTC. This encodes CASSLSWDNYGYTF.

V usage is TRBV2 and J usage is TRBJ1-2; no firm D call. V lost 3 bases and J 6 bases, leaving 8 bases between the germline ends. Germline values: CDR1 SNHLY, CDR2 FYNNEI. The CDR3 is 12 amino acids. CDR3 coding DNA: TGTGCCAGCAGTGACAGAGCGGATGGCTACACCTTC. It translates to CASSDRADGYTF.